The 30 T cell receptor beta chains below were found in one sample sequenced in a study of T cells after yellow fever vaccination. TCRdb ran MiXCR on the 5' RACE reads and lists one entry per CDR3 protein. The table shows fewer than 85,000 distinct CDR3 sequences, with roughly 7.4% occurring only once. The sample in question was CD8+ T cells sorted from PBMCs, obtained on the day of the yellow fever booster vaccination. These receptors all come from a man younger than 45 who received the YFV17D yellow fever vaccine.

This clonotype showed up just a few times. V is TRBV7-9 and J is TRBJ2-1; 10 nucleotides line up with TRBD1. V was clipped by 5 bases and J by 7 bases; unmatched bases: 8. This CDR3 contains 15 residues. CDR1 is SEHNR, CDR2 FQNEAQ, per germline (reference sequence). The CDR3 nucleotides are TGTGCCAGCAGCGCCGGACAGGGGGAGCCTAATGAGCAGTTCTTC. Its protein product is CASSAGQGEPNEQFF.

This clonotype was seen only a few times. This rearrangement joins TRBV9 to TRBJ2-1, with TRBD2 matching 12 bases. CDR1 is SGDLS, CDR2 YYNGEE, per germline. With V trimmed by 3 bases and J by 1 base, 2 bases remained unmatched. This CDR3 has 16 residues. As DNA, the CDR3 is TGTGCCAGCAGCGCCGGACTAGCGGGATCCTACAATGAGCAGTTCTTC. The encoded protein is CASSAGLAGSYNEQFF.

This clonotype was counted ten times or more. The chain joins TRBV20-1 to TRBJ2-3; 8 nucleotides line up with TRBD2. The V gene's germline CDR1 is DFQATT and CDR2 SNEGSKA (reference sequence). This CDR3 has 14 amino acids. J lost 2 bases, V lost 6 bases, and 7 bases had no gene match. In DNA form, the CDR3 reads TGCAGTGCAAGGGCACTAGCGGACACAGATACGCAGTATTTT. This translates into CSARALADTDTQYF.

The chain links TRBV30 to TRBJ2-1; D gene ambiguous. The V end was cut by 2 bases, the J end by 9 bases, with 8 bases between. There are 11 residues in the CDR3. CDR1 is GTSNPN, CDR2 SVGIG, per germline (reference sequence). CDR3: CAWSPALEQFF. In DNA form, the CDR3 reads TGTGCCTGGAGTCCAGCCCTTGAGCAGTTCTTC.

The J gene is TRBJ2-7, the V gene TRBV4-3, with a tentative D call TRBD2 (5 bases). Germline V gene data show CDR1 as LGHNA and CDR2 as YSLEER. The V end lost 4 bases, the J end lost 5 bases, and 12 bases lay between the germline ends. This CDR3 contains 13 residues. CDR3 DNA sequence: TGCGCCAGCAGCCCTTACCCCGGGGACGAGCAGTACTTC. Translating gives CASSPYPGDEQYF.

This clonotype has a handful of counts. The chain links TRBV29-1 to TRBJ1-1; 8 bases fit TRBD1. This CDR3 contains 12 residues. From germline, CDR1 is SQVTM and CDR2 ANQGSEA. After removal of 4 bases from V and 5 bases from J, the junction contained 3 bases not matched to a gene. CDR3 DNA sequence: TGCAGCGTTGCGACAGGGGTAACTGAAGCTTTCTTT. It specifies CSVATGVTEAFF.

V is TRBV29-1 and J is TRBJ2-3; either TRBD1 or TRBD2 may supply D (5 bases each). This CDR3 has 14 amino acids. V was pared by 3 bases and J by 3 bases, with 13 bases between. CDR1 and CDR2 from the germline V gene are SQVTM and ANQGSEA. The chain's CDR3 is CSVDDSAGTDTQYF. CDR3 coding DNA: TGCAGCGTTGACGATAGCGCAGGGACAGATACGCAGTATTTT.

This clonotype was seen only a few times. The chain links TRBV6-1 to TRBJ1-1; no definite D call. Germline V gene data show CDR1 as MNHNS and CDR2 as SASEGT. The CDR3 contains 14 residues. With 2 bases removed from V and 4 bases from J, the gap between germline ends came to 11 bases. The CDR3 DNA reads TGTGCCAGCAGTGAAAGAGGTTTTGGCACTGAAGCTTTCTTT. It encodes CASSERGFGTEAFF.

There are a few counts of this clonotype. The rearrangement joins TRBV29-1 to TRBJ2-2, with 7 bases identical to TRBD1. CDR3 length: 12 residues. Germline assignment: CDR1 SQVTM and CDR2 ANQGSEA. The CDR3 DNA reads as TGCAGTTCCGGGACAGTCACCGGGGAGCTGTTTTTT. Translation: CSSGTVTGELFF.

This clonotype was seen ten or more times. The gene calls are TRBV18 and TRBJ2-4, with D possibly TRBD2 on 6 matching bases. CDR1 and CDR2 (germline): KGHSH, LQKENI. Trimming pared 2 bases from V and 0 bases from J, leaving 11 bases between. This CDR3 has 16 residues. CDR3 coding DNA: TGTGCCAGCTCACCAGGGGTGGGACTAGCCAAAAACATTCAGTACTTC. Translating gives CASSPGVGLAKNIQYF.

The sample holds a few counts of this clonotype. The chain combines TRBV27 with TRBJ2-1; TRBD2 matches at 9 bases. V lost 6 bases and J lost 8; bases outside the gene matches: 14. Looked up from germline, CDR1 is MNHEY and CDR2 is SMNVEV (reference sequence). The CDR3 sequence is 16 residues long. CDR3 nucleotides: TGTGCCAGCAGCTCTATACCGGGACTAGCAGTAGATGAGCAGTTCTTC. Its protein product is CASSSIPGLAVDEQFF.

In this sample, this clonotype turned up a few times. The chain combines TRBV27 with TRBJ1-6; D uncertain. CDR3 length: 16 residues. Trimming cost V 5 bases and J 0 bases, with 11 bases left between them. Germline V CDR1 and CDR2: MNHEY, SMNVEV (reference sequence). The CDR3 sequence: CASSPWASSYNSPLHF. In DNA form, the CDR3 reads TGTGCCAGCAGTCCCTGGGCCAGCTCCTATAATTCACCCCTCCACTTT.

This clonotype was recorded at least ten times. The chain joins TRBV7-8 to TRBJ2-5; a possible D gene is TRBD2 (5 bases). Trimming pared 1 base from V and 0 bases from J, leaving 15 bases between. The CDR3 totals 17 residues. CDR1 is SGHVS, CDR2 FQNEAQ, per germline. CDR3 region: CASSLDPQLGYQETQYF. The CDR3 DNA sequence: TGTGCCAGCAGCTTAGACCCCCAACTAGGGTACCAAGAGACCCAGTACTTC.

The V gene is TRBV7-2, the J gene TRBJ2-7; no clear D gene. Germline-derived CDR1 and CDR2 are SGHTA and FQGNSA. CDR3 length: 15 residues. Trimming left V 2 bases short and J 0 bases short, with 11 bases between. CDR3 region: CASSLLSVSSYEQYF. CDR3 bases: TGTGCCAGCAGCTTATTGAGCGTTAGCTCCTACGAGCAGTACTTC.

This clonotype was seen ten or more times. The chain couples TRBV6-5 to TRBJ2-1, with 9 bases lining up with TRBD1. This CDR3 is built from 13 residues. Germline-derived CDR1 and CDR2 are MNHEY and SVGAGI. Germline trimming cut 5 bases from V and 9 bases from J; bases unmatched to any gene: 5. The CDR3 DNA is TGTGCCAGCAGTCACAGGGGGCAGGCTGAGCAGTTCTTC. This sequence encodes CASSHRGQAEQFF.

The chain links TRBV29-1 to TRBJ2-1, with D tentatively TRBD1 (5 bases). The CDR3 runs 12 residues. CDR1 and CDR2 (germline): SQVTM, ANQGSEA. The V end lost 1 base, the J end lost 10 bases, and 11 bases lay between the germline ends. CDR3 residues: CSVEVGPSEQFF. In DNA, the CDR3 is TGCAGCGTTGAAGTGGGGCCGTCAGAGCAGTTCTTC.

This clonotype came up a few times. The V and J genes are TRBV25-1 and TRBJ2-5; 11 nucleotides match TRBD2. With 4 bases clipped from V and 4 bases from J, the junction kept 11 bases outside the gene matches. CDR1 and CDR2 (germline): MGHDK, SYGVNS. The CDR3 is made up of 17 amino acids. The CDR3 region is CASSANSGRVGAETQYF. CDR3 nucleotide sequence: TGTGCCAGCAGTGCCAATAGCGGGAGGGTGGGGGCAGAGACCCAGTACTTC. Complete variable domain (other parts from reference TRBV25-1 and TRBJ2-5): EADIYQTPRYLVIGTGKKITLECSQTMGHDKMYWYQQDPGMELHLIHYSYGVNSTEKGDLSSESTVSRIRTEHFPLTLESARPSHTSQYLCASSANSGRVGAETQYFGPGTRLLVL.

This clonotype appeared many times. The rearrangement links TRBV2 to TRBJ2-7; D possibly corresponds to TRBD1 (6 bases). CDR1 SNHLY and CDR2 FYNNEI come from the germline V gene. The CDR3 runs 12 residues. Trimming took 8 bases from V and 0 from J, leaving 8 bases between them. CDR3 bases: TGTGCCAGCGAGGACAGCTCCTACGAGCAGTACTTC. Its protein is CASEDSSYEQYF.

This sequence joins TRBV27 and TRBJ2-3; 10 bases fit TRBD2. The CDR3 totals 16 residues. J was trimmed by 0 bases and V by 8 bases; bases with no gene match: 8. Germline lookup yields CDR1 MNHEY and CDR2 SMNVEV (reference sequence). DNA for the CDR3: TGTGCCAGCGGCAGACTAGCGGGTCCTAGCACAGATACGCAGTATTTT. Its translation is CASGRLAGPSTDTQYF.

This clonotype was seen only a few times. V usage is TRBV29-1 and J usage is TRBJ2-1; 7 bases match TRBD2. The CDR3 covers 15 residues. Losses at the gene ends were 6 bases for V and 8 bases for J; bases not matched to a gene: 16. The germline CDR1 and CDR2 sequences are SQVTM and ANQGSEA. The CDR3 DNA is TGCAGCGTGCCCTTAGTGAGCGGGACGCCGGATGAGCAGTTCTTC. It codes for CSVPLVSGTPDEQFF.

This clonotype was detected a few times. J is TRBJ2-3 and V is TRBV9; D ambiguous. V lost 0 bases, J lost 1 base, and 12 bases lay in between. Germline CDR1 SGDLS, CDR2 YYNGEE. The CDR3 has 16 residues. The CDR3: CASSVVGFSRTDTQYF. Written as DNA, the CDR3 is TGTGCCAGCAGCGTAGTTGGGTTTTCCCGCACAGATACGCAGTATTTT. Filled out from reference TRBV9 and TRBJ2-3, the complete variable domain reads DSGVTQTPKHLITATGQRVTLRCSPRSGDLSVYWYQQSLDQGLQFLIQYYNGEERAKGNILERFSAQQFPDLHSELNLSSLELGDSALYFCASSVVGFSRTDTQYFGPGTRLTVL.

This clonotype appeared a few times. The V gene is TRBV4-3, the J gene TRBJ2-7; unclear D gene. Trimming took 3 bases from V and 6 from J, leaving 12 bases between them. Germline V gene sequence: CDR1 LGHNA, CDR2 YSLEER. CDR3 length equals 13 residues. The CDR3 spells CASSHGLRSEQYF. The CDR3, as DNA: TGCGCCAGCAGCCACGGTCTGCGTAGCGAGCAGTACTTC.

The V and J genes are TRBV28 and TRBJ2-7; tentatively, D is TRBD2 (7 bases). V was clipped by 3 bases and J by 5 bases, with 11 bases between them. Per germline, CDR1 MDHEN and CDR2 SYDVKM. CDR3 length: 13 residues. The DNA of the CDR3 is TGTGCCAGCAGTTTTTCGGGGGGCGACGAGCAGTACTTC. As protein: CASSFSGGDEQYF.

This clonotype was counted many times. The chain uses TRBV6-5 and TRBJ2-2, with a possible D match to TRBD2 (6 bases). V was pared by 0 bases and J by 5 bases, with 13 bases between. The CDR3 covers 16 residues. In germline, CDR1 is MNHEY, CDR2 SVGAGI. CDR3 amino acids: CASSYSIGSWTGELFF. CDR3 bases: TGTGCCAGCAGTTACTCGATCGGGAGTTGGACCGGGGAGCTGTTTTTT.

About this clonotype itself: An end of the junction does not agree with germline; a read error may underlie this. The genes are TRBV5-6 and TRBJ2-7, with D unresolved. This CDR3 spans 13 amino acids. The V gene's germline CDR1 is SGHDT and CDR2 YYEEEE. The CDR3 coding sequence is TGTGCCATCAGCCTCGGGCTCCCCTACGAGCAGTACTTC. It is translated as CAISLGLPYEQYF.

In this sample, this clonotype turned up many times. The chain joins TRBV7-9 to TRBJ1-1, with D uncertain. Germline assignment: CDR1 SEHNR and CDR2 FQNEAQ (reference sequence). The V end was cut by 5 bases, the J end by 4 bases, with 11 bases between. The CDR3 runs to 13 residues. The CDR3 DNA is TGTGCCAGCAGCCCTTTAGCGGGCACTGAAGCTTTCTTT. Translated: CASSPLAGTEAFF. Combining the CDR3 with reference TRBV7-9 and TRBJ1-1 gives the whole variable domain DTGVSQNPRHKITKRGQNVTFRCDPISEHNRLYWYRQTLGQGPEFLTYFQNEAQLEKSRLLSDRFSAERPKGSFSTLEIQRTEQGDSAMYLCASSPLAGTEAFFGQGTRLTVV.

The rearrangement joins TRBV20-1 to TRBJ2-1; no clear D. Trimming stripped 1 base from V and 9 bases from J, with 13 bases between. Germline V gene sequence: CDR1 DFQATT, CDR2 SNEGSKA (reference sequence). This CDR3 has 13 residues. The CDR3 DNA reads TGCAGTGCTAGAGTTATGTCTCCTGGTGAGCAGTTCTTC. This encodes CSARVMSPGEQFF.

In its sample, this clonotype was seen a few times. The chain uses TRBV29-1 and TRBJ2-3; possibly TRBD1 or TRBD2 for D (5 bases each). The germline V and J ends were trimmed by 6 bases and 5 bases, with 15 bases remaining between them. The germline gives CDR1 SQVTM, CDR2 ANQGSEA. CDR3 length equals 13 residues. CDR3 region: CSVGTSLGDTQYF. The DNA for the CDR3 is TGCAGCGTCGGGACCTCTCTGGGAGATACGCAGTATTTT.

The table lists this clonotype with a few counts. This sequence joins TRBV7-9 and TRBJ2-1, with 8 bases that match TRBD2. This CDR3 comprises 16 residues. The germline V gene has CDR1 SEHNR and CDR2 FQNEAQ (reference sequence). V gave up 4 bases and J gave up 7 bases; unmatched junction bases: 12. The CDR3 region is CASSSFGQRELNEQFF. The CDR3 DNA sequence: TGTGCCAGCAGCTCCTTTGGCCAGCGGGAGTTGAATGAGCAGTTCTTC.

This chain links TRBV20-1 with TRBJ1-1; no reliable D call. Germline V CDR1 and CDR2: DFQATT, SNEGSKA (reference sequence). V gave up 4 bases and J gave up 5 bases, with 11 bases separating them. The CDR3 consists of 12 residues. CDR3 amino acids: CSATPLRTEAFF. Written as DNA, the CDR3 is TGCAGTGCTACGCCCCTTCGGACTGAAGCTTTCTTT.